The 32 T cell receptor beta chains below were found in one sample sequenced in a study of T-cell memory formation after mild COVID-19. MiXCR was run by TCRdb on the 5' RACE reads, yielding one entry per CDR3 protein. The sample has around 140,000 distinct CDR3 sequences; 25% are singletons. The specimen sequenced was PBMCs or a T cell subset sorted from them (not recorded which). These receptors originate from an adult woman who had mild COVID-19 (a few samples of this study predate the infection). Cell type and time point are not known.

The chain joins TRBV6-1 to TRBJ1-5; 11 nucleotides line up with TRBD1. Germline lookup yields CDR1 MNHNS and CDR2 SASEGT. V dropped 3 bases and J dropped 2; count of bases not matched to a gene: 3. The CDR3 covers 16 residues. The CDR3 loop is CASSEGTGGGNQPQHF. CDR3 nucleotides: TGTGCCAGCAGTGAGGGGACAGGGGGAGGCAATCAGCCCCAGCATTTT.

This chain joins TRBV7-2 and TRBJ2-7; D is uncertain. Per germline, CDR1 SGHTA and CDR2 FQGNSA. This CDR3 is built from 15 residues. The germline V and J ends were trimmed by 0 bases and 0 bases, with 9 bases remaining between them. Written as DNA, the CDR3 is TGTGCCAGCAGCTTAGCGTTGGTCCTCTCCTACGAGCAGTACTTC. As protein: CASSLALVLSYEQYF.

This rearrangement joins TRBV12-3 or TRBV12-4 to TRBJ1-5, with unresolved D. V lost 7 bases and J 0 bases, leaving 13 bases between the germline ends. The CDR3 is made up of 15 amino acids. CDR3 residues: CASNTAQNSNQPQHF. CDR3 coding DNA: TGTGCCAGCAATACGGCCCAGAATAGCAATCAGCCCCAGCATTTT.

The genes are TRBV29-1 and TRBJ2-3; no clear D gene. The CDR3 is 13 residues long. Germline values: CDR1 SQVTM, CDR2 ANQGSEA. V was trimmed by 4 bases and J by 0 bases, leaving 8 bases between them. Here the CDR3 reads CSVGATSTDTQYF. The CDR3 DNA reads as TGCAGCGTTGGTGCCACTAGCACAGATACGCAGTATTTT.

The chain uses TRBV20-1 and TRBJ2-5; D is unclear. The CDR3 has 13 amino acids. Looked up from germline, CDR1 is DFQATT and CDR2 is SNEGSKA (reference sequence). V lost 1 base and J 5 bases, leaving 11 bases between the germline ends. The CDR3 DNA reads as TGCAGTGCTAGAGTCGAGCTTGGGGAGACCCAGTACTTC. Amino acid sequence: CSARVELGETQYF.

This clonotype showed up just once. The chain recombines TRBV9 with TRBJ2-2, with 8 bases that match TRBD2. Germline V CDR1 and CDR2: SGDLS, YYNGEE. V dropped 2 bases and J dropped 3; count of bases not matched to a gene: 6. This CDR3 spans 16 amino acids. CDR3 protein: CASSVYSGLDTGELFF. The CDR3 nucleotides are TGTGCCAGCAGCGTCTACTCGGGACTAGACACCGGGGAGCTGTTTTTT.

Here the CDR3 DNA reads TGCAGCGCTGGGGCTAGCACAGATACGCAGTATTTT. Residues: CSAGASTDTQYF. The chain recombines TRBV29-1 with TRBJ2-3; possibly TRBD1 for D (5 bases). Trimming pared 7 bases from V and 0 bases from J, leaving 8 bases between. The CDR3 totals 12 residues. Per the germline V gene, CDR1 is SQVTM and CDR2 is ANQGSEA.

Worth noting for this clonotype: Its ends do not fully match the called genes, so a read error is possible. The gene calls are TRBV7-7 and TRBJ2-1; 14 positions match TRBD2. CDR1 is SSHAT and CDR2 is FNYEAQ in the germline V gene (reference sequence). The CDR3 is 19 amino acids. CDR3: CASSRWGLAGVYQHNEQFF. The DNA of the CDR3 is TGTGCTAGCAGCCGCTGGGGACTAGCGGGAGTGTACCAACACAATGAGCAGTTCTTC.

This clonotype was seen ten or more times. This chain links TRBV12-3 or TRBV12-4 with TRBJ2-5; D remains ambiguous. V shed 5 bases and J shed 2 bases, with 9 bases lying between them. There are 13 residues in the CDR3. The chain's CDR3 is CASSPTEQETQYF. The DNA of the CDR3 is TGTGCCAGCAGTCCTACAGAACAAGAGACCCAGTACTTC.

The gene calls are TRBV7-2 and TRBJ1-1; perhaps TRBD1 as D (5 bases). The V and J ends lost 1 base and 5 bases respectively, with 14 bases between them. Germline CDR1 SGHTA, CDR2 FQGNSA. The CDR3 is 15 residues long. The CDR3 sequence is CASSLVSGSMTEAFF. The CDR3 region has the DNA TGTGCCAGCAGCTTAGTGTCAGGGTCTATGACTGAAGCTTTCTTT. Full variable domain (rest looked up from reference TRBV7-2 and TRBJ1-1): GAGVSQSPSNKVTEKGKDVELRCDPISGHTALYWYRQSLGQGLEFLIYFQGNSAPDKSGLPSDRFSAERTGGSVSTLTIQRTQQEDSAVYLCASSLVSGSMTEAFFGQGTRLTVV.

The chain combines TRBV4-3 with TRBJ2-6, with unresolved D. Per the germline V gene, CDR1 is LGHNA and CDR2 is YSLEER. The length of the CDR3 is 17 residues. Trimming removed 0 bases from V and 0 bases from J, with 9 bases in between. CDR3 bases: TGCGCCAGCAGCCAAGATCTATACAACTCTGGGGCCAACGTCCTGACTTTC. It specifies CASSQDLYNSGANVLTF.

This clonotype came up a few times. The V and J genes are TRBV16 and TRBJ1-4; D is uncertain. The V gene's germline CDR1 is KGHSY and CDR2 FQNENV. V lost 4 bases, J lost 4 bases, and 10 bases lay in between. The CDR3 consists of 14 residues. The CDR3 nucleotides are TGTGCCAGCAGCCCTCAAGGAAGTAATGAAAAACTGTTTTTT. Its protein is CASSPQGSNEKLFF.

This clonotype came up a few times. The V call is TRBV20-1, the J call TRBJ1-5, with a tentative D call TRBD1 (6 bases). Trimming cost V 0 bases and J 2 bases, with 23 bases left between them. The CDR3 has 19 amino acids. Germline V gives CDR1 DFQATT, CDR2 SNEGSKA (reference sequence). This CDR3 reads CSARDPFYREDVGNQPQHF. CDR3 DNA: TGCAGTGCTAGAGATCCTTTCTACAGGGAGGACGTGGGCAATCAGCCCCAGCATTTT.

This chain joins TRBV9 and TRBJ2-3; D perhaps matches TRBD1 (6 bases). Per germline, CDR1 SGDLS and CDR2 YYNGEE. CDR3 size: 14 residues. V was cut by 5 bases and J by 0 bases, with 10 bases left in between. The CDR3 here is CASSGTSSTDTQYF. CDR3 coding DNA: TGTGCCAGCAGTGGGACATCTAGCACAGATACGCAGTATTTT.

This clonotype was picked up a small number of times. In nucleotides, the CDR3 is TGTGCCAGCAGCTTAGATCGACAGAAAGAGACCCAGTACTTC. Amino acid sequence: CASSLDRQKETQYF. The chain combines TRBV7-9 with TRBJ2-5; D may be TRBD1 (5 bases). With 1 base removed from V and 3 bases from J, the gap between germline ends came to 9 bases. The germline gives CDR1 SEHNR, CDR2 FQNEAQ (reference sequence). There are 14 residues in the CDR3.

This clonotype has a handful of counts. Sequence at one end of the junction differs from germline and may be a read error. The chain combines TRBV14 with TRBJ2-1; a weak D match, TRBD2 (6 bases). The CDR3 has 8 residues. The germline gives CDR1 SGHDN, CDR2 FVKESK. CDR3 amino acids: CGEDEQFF. In nucleotides, the CDR3 is TGCGGGGAGGATGAGCAGTTCTTC.

The chain employs TRBV3-1 and TRBJ2-7; possibly TRBD1 for D (5 bases). Germline CDR1 LGHDT, CDR2 YNNKEL (reference sequence). V lost 6 bases, J lost 3 bases, and 12 bases lay in between. The CDR3 is made up of 13 amino acids. The CDR3 nucleotides are TGTGCCAGCAGGGACACCGAGCACTACGAGCAGTACTTC. Protein sequence: CASRDTEHYEQYF.

This chain connects TRBV4-1 to TRBJ1-1, with D perhaps matching TRBD1 (6 bases). The germline V and J ends were trimmed by 1 base and 7 bases, with 13 bases remaining between them. The CDR3 is 14 residues long. Germline CDR1 is MGHRA and CDR2 is YSYEKL. In nucleotides, the CDR3 is TGCGCCAGCAGCCAAGTGACAGGCGGGCTTGAAGCTTTCTTT. Amino acids: CASSQVTGGLEAFF.

In this sample, this clonotype turned up a few times. J is TRBJ2-7 and V is TRBV5-1; D remains unclear. The germline gives CDR1 SGHRS, CDR2 YFSETQ. V lost 0 bases to trimming and J lost 6 bases, with 10 bases between them. The CDR3 extends over 13 amino acids. CDR3 bases: TGCGCCAGCAGCTTGGATGTAGGTGGCGAGCAGTACTTC. Translating it yields CASSLDVGGEQYF.

This clonotype was found a few times. The genes are TRBV19 and TRBJ1-2; the match to TRBD1 covers 8 bases. The V and J ends lost 9 bases and 3 bases, in that order; junction bases with no gene match: 9. Germline values: CDR1 LNHDA, CDR2 SQIVND (reference sequence). This CDR3 has 14 residues. This chain's CDR3 is CASAGQGEHYGYTF. In DNA form, the CDR3 reads TGTGCCAGCGCAGGACAGGGAGAACACTATGGCTACACCTTC.

The genes are TRBV14 and TRBJ2-5; D gene uncertain. V lost 0 bases, J lost 5 bases, and 13 bases lay in between. CDR3 length equals 15 residues. Germline V lookup: CDR1 SGHDN, CDR2 FVKESK. The CDR3 nucleotides read TGTGCCAGCAGCCAAGACTCTGCGGCTATGGAGACCCAGTACTTC. The encoded protein is CASSQDSAAMETQYF. The variable domain in full, with the rest retrieved from reference TRBV14 and TRBJ2-5, is EAGVTQFPSHSVIEKGQTVTLRCDPISGHDNLYWYRRVMGKEIKFLLHFVKESKQDESGMPNNRFLAERTGGTYSTLKVQPAELEDSGVYFCASSQDSAAMETQYFGPGTRLLVL.

V is TRBV6-5 and J is TRBJ2-5; 7 nucleotides match TRBD2. This CDR3 comprises 14 residues. The germline V gene encodes CDR1 MNHEY and CDR2 SVGAGI. V shed 8 bases, J shed 3 bases, and the junction held 9 bases outside the gene matches. CDR3 residues: CASRGSYAKETQYF. CDR3 DNA: TGTGCCAGCCGCGGGAGTTATGCAAAAGAGACCCAGTACTTC.

This clonotype was picked up a small number of times. The chain carries TRBV5-1 and TRBJ2-6; D uncertain. The CDR3 spans 15 residues. V was trimmed by 4 bases and J by 0 bases, leaving 8 bases between them. Looked up from germline, CDR1 is SGHRS and CDR2 is YFSETQ. Written as DNA, the CDR3 is TGCGCCAGCAGCGGCGGCCACTCTGGGGCCAACGTCCTGACTTTC. Amino acid sequence: CASSGGHSGANVLTF.

The CDR3 DNA follows: TGTGCCTGGAGTTACGAGGGGACGGGCAATCAGCCCCAGCATTTT. It encodes CAWSYEGTGNQPQHF. The V call is TRBV30, the J call TRBJ1-5; TRBD1 is a possible D gene (5 bases). This CDR3 is 15 amino acids long. Germline V CDR1 and CDR2: GTSNPN, SVGIG (reference sequence). V gave up 2 bases and J gave up 2 bases, with 13 bases separating them.

This chain joins TRBV19 and TRBJ2-7, with D maybe TRBD1 (6 bases). The CDR3 covers 15 residues. Germline V gene sequence: CDR1 LNHDA, CDR2 SQIVND (reference sequence). V lost 1 base to trimming and J lost 0 bases, with 10 bases between them. CDR3 sequence: CASSIAPDSSYEQYF. The DNA for the CDR3 is TGTGCCAGTAGTATAGCCCCGGACAGCTCCTACGAGCAGTACTTC.

This clonotype came up a few times. V gene TRBV11-2 combines with J gene TRBJ2-7; 7 nucleotides agree with TRBD1. The CDR3 is made up of 17 amino acids. J gave up 9 bases and V 0 bases, and 17 bases lay outside the gene matches. Germline CDR1 is SGHAT and CDR2 is FQNNGV. Here the CDR3 reads CASSLEPGTADKYAQYF. The CDR3 coding sequence is TGTGCCAGCAGCTTAGAGCCCGGGACAGCAGATAAGTATGCGCAGTACTTC.

Here the CDR3 reads CASSQDPGTDTQYF. In nucleotides, the CDR3 is TGCGCCAGCAGCCAAGATCCAGGGACAGATACGCAGTATTTT. The chain uses TRBV4-3 and TRBJ2-3; TRBD1 might be the D (5 bases). Trimming stripped 0 bases from V and 3 bases from J, with 7 bases between. Germline loops: CDR1 LGHNA, CDR2 YSLEER. The CDR3 consists of 14 residues.

This clonotype was detected many times. This sequence joins TRBV20-1 and TRBJ2-7; 10 bases agree with TRBD2. Germline V gene lookup returns CDR1 DFQATT and CDR2 SNEGSKA (reference sequence). With V trimmed by 0 bases and J by 4 bases, 6 bases remained unmatched. The CDR3 is 15 amino acids. CDR3 sequence (DNA): TGCAGTGCTAGAGATTCGCTAGCGGGAGATTACGAGCAGTACTTC. This codes for CSARDSLAGDYEQYF.

This clonotype was found a few times. This rearrangement joins TRBV7-9 to TRBJ2-7; D is tentatively TRBD1 or TRBD2 (5 bases each). The germline gives CDR1 SEHNR, CDR2 FQNEAQ (reference sequence). V was pared by 5 bases and J by 5 bases, with 19 bases between. CDR3 length: 15 residues. CDR3 sequence: CASSPVGSLGDEQYF. The CDR3 bases are TGTGCCAGCAGCCCAGTCGGTTCCCTGGGGGACGAGCAGTACTTC.

The table lists this clonotype with many counts. CDR3 coding DNA: TGTGCCAGCAGCGTAAGGGACTTCCACTCTAGCACAGATACGCAGTATTTT. It specifies CASSVRDFHSSTDTQYF. The genes are TRBV9 and TRBJ2-3; maybe TRBD2 (6 bases). Germline CDR1 is SGDLS and CDR2 is YYNGEE. The length of the CDR3 is 17 residues. V lost 1 base and J 0 bases, leaving 15 bases between the germline ends. The variable domain in full, with the rest retrieved from reference TRBV9 and TRBJ2-3, is DSGVTQTPKHLITATGQRVTLRCSPRSGDLSVYWYQQSLDQGLQFLIQYYNGEERAKGNILERFSAQQFPDLHSELNLSSLELGDSALYFCASSVRDFHSSTDTQYFGPGTRLTVL.

This clonotype was recorded many times. The chain couples TRBV5-6 to TRBJ2-5; TRBD1 might be the D (7 bases). The CDR3 loop spans 17 amino acids. CDR1 and CDR2 (germline): SGHDT, YYEEEE. With 1 base removed from V and 8 bases from J, the gap between germline ends came to 24 bases. The CDR3 loop reads CASSLSTSTDQGDTQYF. The CDR3 nucleotides read TGTGCCAGCAGCTTGTCGACTAGTACCGACCAGGGGGATACCCAGTACTTC.

The chain uses TRBV20-1 and TRBJ2-1, with D maybe TRBD2 (5 bases). The germline V gene has CDR1 DFQATT and CDR2 SNEGSKA (reference sequence). V lost 0 bases to trimming and J lost 1 base, with 10 bases between them. The CDR3 contains 15 residues. CDR3 in DNA: TGCAGTGCTAGAGAGACTACCCGGTCCTACAATGAGCAGTTCTTC. Translated: CSARETTRSYNEQFF.